This T cell receptor (beta chain) is from a study of cytomegalovirus exposure and HLA in healthy donors. This clone was seen just once. The antigen is undetermined. General observations from the study: TCR sequences were mostly rare, though some public TCRs occurred in many donors. The study labeled fewer than 200 TCR beta chains cytomegalovirus-associated.

Germline V gene sequence: CDR1 KGHSH, CDR2 LQKENI. This CDR3 has 14 residues. V dropped 5 bases and J dropped 1 base, with 11 bases sitting between them. The repertoire was sequenced with immunoSEQ multiplex PCR; TCRdb's copy has only in-frame clones and lacks some. The sample carries some 150,000 clones, approximately 87% recorded once. The V and J genes are TRBV18 and TRBJ1-2, with a possible D match to TRBD1 (5 bases). The receptor comes from a woman aged 25 to 39 in good health and CMV-seronegative. Sequenced sample: PBMCs. CDR3 residues: CASSSQGVNYGYTF. As DNA, the CDR3 is TGTGCCAGCTCATCTCAGGGTGTTAACTATGGCTACACCTTC.